This TCR beta chain was sequenced during a study of control samples from healthy donors and cancer patients. Only in-frame clones appear in the TCRdb table, and some are missing; sequencing was by immunoSEQ multiplex PCR. The table lists some 71,000 clones, about 90% of them singletons. The V gene's germline CDR1 is WSHSY and CDR2 SAAADI. The CDR3 is 16 residues long. J lost 6 bases, V lost 6 bases, and 9 bases had no gene match. Material: PBMCs. The origin of this receptor is a man aged 60-69 years with lung cancer. The rearrangement uses TRBV10-2 and TRBJ2-1; 12 bases are a match to TRBD2. The CDR3 DNA sequence: TGCGCCAGCAGACGACCTAGCGGGGGGGCCTTCAATGAGCAGTTCTTC. Translating gives CASRRPSGGAFNEQFF.